A selection of T cell receptor beta chains follows, all from one sample in a study of beta chain features in type 1 diabetes. Using immunoSEQ multiplex PCR, the repertoire was profiled, and TCRdb retains in-frame clones only, with some absent. Among 150,000 to 200,000 clones listed, roughly 9% were seen once. Sequencing was performed on central memory CD4+ T cells from blood. Every receptor here comes from a woman in her twenties or thirties with type 1 diabetes. The CDR3 runs from the conserved cysteine through the conserved F or W. The D gene is left open where the match is weak. Size is stated for part of the rows, as once, few or many counts, or as a class when the clone is expanded.

CASSLAPDSYNEQFF,TGTGCCAGCAGTTTAGCCCCTGATTCTTACAATGAGCAGTTCTTC,.,TRBV6-5,few,TRBJ2-1
CASAAGGYNEQFF,TGTGCCAGCGCAGCGGGAGGTTACAATGAGCAGTTCTTC,TRBD2,TRBV7-3,few,TRBJ2-1
CASSTSRFFDEQYF,TGTGCCAGCTCCACCAGCAGGTTTTTCGACGAGCAGTACTTC,.,TRBV18,.,TRBJ2-7
CASSFGGPVNEQFF,TGTGCCAGCAGCTTCGGAGGGCCCGTAAATGAGCAGTTCTTC,.,TRBV5-4,.,TRBJ2-1
CASSLAELAGVDEQFF,TGCGCCAGCAGCTTGGCCGAACTAGCGGGAGTGGATGAGCAGTTCTTC,TRBD2,TRBV5-1,few,TRBJ2-1
CAWRGNRVIATEAFF,TGTGCCTGGAGGGGAAACAGGGTTATTGCCACTGAAGCTTTCTTT,.,TRBV30,few,TRBJ1-1
CAWSVPGGGQPQHF,TGTGCCTGGAGTGTACCAGGGGGCGGCCAGCCCCAGCATTTT,TRBD1,TRBV30,.,TRBJ1-5
CASSLGHENTEAFF,TGCGCCAGCAGCTTGGGGCATGAGAACACTGAAGCTTTCTTT,.,TRBV5-1,few,TRBJ1-1
CAWSVTSGGETQYF,TGTGCCTGGAGTGTAACTAGCGGGGGAGAGACCCAGTACTTC,TRBD2,TRBV30,.,TRBJ2-5
CASSLESTYNEQFF,TGTGCCAGCAGCTTAGAGTCGACTTACAATGAGCAGTTCTTC,.,TRBV7-3,few,TRBJ2-1
CASSLSAGVGGEQFF,TGTGCCAGCAGTCTTAGCGCGGGAGTCGGTGGTGAGCAGTTCTTC,TRBD2,TRBV7-3,.,TRBJ2-1
CASSPADRGHIQYF,TGTGCCAGCAGCCCCGCGGACAGGGGGCACATTCAGTACTTC,TRBD1,TRBV9,.,TRBJ2-4
CASSFRSGYNEQFF,TGTGCCAGCAGCTTCAGGTCCGGTTACAATGAGCAGTTCTTC,.,TRBV7-9,few,TRBJ2-1
CASSPSTTATGELFF,TGTGCCAGCAGCCCTTCGACGACTGCAACCGGGGAGCTGTTTTTT,.,TRBV28,few,TRBJ2-2
CAIRQGEDTEAFF,TGTGCCATCCGACAGGGCGAGGACACTGAAGCTTTCTTT,TRBD1,TRBV10-3,.,TRBJ1-1
CASSDGQGERDTQYF,TGTGCCAGCAGCGATGGACAGGGGGAGAGAGATACGCAGTATTTT,TRBD1,TRBV6-1,few,TRBJ2-3
CASSEPLAGFQETQYF,TGTGCCAGCAGTGAACCGCTCGCGGGATTTCAAGAGACCCAGTACTTC,.,TRBV6-1,few,TRBJ2-5
CASSPLGTGADTGELFF,TGTGCCAGCAGTCCCCTCGGGACAGGAGCTGACACCGGGGAGCTGTTTTTT,TRBD1,TRBV27,few,TRBJ2-2
CASSQGGQADQPQHF,TGTGCCAGCAGCCAAGGGGGACAGGCAGATCAGCCCCAGCATTTT,TRBD1,TRBV4-1,once,TRBJ1-5
CASSRTGQNTEAFF,TGCGCCAGCTCGAGGACAGGCCAGAACACTGAAGCTTTCTTT,TRBD1,TRBV5-1,.,TRBJ1-1
CASSQATSGDTQYF,TGCGCCAGCAGCCAAGCGACTAGCGGAGATACGCAGTATTTT,TRBD2,TRBV4-1,.,TRBJ2-3
CSVDRTSGSNEQFF,TGCAGCGTGGACAGGACTAGCGGGAGCAATGAGCAGTTCTTC,TRBD2,TRBV29-1,.,TRBJ2-1
CASSVDGHVRGYTF,TGTGCCAGCAGCGTAGACGGACATGTACGGGGCTACACCTTC,.,TRBV9,.,TRBJ1-2
CASSVPSRNGAGELFF,TGTGCCAGTAGTGTTCCTAGCAGGAATGGGGCCGGGGAGCTGTTTTTT,.,TRBV19,few,TRBJ2-2
CASSQMESGSSYNEQFF,TGTGCCAGCAGCCAAATGGAGAGCGGGAGCTCCTACAATGAGCAGTTCTTC,TRBD2,TRBV4-2,.,TRBJ2-1
CASRRGMVENEQFF,TGTGCCAGCCGTCGGGGGATGGTGGAAAATGAGCAGTTCTTC,.,TRBV19,.,TRBJ2-1
CASSPRLAGNTGELFF,TGTGCCAGCAGCCCGCGACTAGCGGGAAACACCGGGGAGCTGTTTTTT,TRBD2,TRBV9,.,TRBJ2-2
CASSGGGSGYEQYF,TGTGCCAGCAGTGGGGGCGGGAGCGGCTACGAGCAGTACTTC,TRBD2,TRBV2,.,TRBJ2-7
CASSARQGLTYNEQFF,TGTGCCAGCAGTGCCCGGCAGGGGCTAACCTACAATGAGCAGTTCTTC,.,TRBV6-1,.,TRBJ2-1
CSVVSGRGNTEAFF,TGCAGCGTTGTCTCGGGCAGGGGGAACACTGAAGCTTTCTTT,.,TRBV29-1,.,TRBJ1-1
CASSPPGKASYEQYF,TGTGCCAGCTCACCACCCGGGAAGGCCTCCTACGAGCAGTACTTC,.,TRBV18,few,TRBJ2-7
CASSAPGQGGTGELFF,TGTGCCAGCAGCGCACCGGGACAGGGAGGCACCGGGGAGCTGTTTTTT,TRBD1,TRBV11-2,.,TRBJ2-2
CASSVGTSGRGWQFF,TGTGCCAGCAGCGTAGGTACTAGCGGGAGAGGTTGGCAGTTCTTC,TRBD2,TRBV9,.,TRBJ2-1
CATSRDWAVQETQYF,TGTGCCACCAGCAGAGATTGGGCAGTCCAAGAGACCCAGTACTTC,.,TRBV15,.,TRBJ2-5
CAWSLQETQYF,TGTGCCTGGAGTCTCCAAGAGACCCAGTACTTC,.,TRBV30,many,TRBJ2-5
CASSWTGAGELFF,TGCGCCAGCAGCTGGACAGGGGCCGGGGAGCTGTTTTTT,TRBD1,TRBV5-1,many,TRBJ2-2
CASSPGLSHEQYF,TGTGCCAGCTCACCGGGACTTAGCCACGAGCAGTACTTC,.,TRBV18,few,TRBJ2-7
CASTYRDSDYNEQFF,TGTGCCAGCACCTACCGGGACTCCGACTACAATGAGCAGTTCTTC,.,TRBV11-3,.,TRBJ2-1
CASSLEGGGRAVEQYF,TGTGCCAGCAGCTTGGAAGGCGGCGGGAGGGCCGTCGAGCAGTACTTC,TRBD2,TRBV5-4,once,TRBJ2-7
CASSTGVQETQYF,TGTGCTAGCAGCACAGGGGTCCAAGAGACCCAGTACTTC,TRBD1,TRBV7-7,once,TRBJ2-5
CSVEDAGGPEADTQYF,TGCAGCGTTGAAGACGCGGGAGGGCCGGAGGCAGATACGCAGTATTTT,TRBD2,TRBV29-1,few,TRBJ2-3
CASSPRQGTNEQFF,TGTGCTAGCAGCCCTAGACAGGGGACCAATGAGCAGTTCTTC,TRBD1,TRBV7-7,few,TRBJ2-1
CASSLIAQGTSLFF,TGTGCCAGCAGCTTAATCGCGCAGGGAACGAGTCTGTTTTTT,.,TRBV7-2,.,TRBJ1-4
CASSSRTSGSYEQFF,TGTGCCAGTAGTTCCCGGACTAGCGGGAGCTATGAGCAGTTCTTC,TRBD2,TRBV19,few,TRBJ2-1
CAWSRQVNTEAFF,TGTGCCTGGAGTCGTCAGGTGAACACTGAAGCTTTCTTT,.,TRBV30,few,TRBJ1-1
CASSFRGLPTDTQYF,TGTGCCAGCAGCTTCCGGGGTCTCCCGACAGATACGCAGTATTTT,.,TRBV7-2,.,TRBJ2-3
CASSQQGKGTEAFF,TGTGCCAGCTCCCAACAGGGGAAGGGCACTGAAGCTTTCTTT,TRBD1,TRBV2,.,TRBJ1-1
CASSPKAGASGNSYNEQFF,TGTGCCAGCAGCCCCAAGGCCGGAGCTAGCGGGAACTCCTACAATGAGCAGTTCTTC,TRBD2,TRBV5-4,.,TRBJ2-1
CASSDKGGDTEAFF,TGTGCCAGCAGTGATAAGGGAGGGGACACTGAAGCTTTCTTT,.,TRBV2,few,TRBJ1-1
CASSLWSSGSGDTQYF,TGTGCCAGCAGCTTATGGAGTAGCGGGAGCGGAGATACGCAGTATTTT,TRBD2,TRBV7-2,many,TRBJ2-3
CASSVGGGRSYNEQFF,TGTGCCAGCAGCGTAGGAGGCGGCCGCTCCTACAATGAGCAGTTCTTC,.,TRBV9,few,TRBJ2-1
CASSLIEGQGSGELFF,TGTGCCAGCAGCTTAATTGAGGGCCAAGGTTCCGGGGAGCTGTTTTTT,.,TRBV7-6,.,TRBJ2-2
CASSPHARYYGYTF,TGTGCCAGCAGCCCCCATGCGCGGTATTATGGCTACACCTTC,.,TRBV14,.,TRBJ1-2
CASSQDRNSYEQYF,TGTGCCAGCAGCCAAGACAGGAACTCCTACGAGCAGTACTTC,.,TRBV7-9,.,TRBJ2-7
CASTGVGNEQFF,TGTGCCAGTACCGGGGTGGGGAATGAGCAGTTCTTC,.,TRBV19,few,TRBJ2-1
CSVPGTGTDTQYF,TGCAGCGTTCCCGGGACAGGGACAGATACGCAGTATTTT,TRBD1,TRBV29-1,few,TRBJ2-3
CASRTQGASTDTQYF,TGTGCCAGTAGGACCCAGGGGGCGAGTACAGATACGCAGTATTTT,TRBD1,TRBV19,.,TRBJ2-3
CASSPNSGLNGYTF,TGTGCCAGCTCACCAAATTCAGGGTTGAATGGCTACACCTTC,.,TRBV18,few,TRBJ1-2